The 5 T cell receptor beta chains below all came from one sample that was sequenced in a study of PD-1 blockade in classical Hodgkin lymphoma. Clones were sequenced by immunoSEQ multiplex PCR, and TCRdb holds only the in-frame ones, with some missing. The profile covers tens of thousands of clones, with nearly 90% appearing a single time and about 8.1% taken by the ten largest. Time point of the sample: cycle 4 day 1 (C4D1), after more than five weeks of nivolumab. In every patient, relapse followed autologous stem cell transplantation, while exposure to brentuximab vedotin differed. The input for sequencing was peripheral blood mononuclear cells (PBMCs), taken before the fourth cycle of nivolumab. The receptors were sampled from a human donor with classical Hodgkin lymphoma.

V is TRBV15 and J is TRBJ2-7, with 13 positions matching TRBD2. Looked up from germline, CDR1 is LNHNV and CDR2 is YYDKDF (reference sequence). V lost 3 bases, J lost 2 bases, and 10 bases stayed unmatched. The CDR3 is 18 residues long. The CDR3 coding sequence is TGTGCCACCAGCAGGACCCCCCCACTAGCGGGGGGGCCCTACGAGCAGTACTTC. Encoded protein: CATSRTPPLAGGPYEQYF.

The rearrangement joins TRBV11-3 to TRBJ2-7; 7 bases align to TRBD1. The CDR3 extends over 13 amino acids. Unmatched junction bases numbered 1, after V lost 3 bases and J lost 2 bases. CDR1 is SGHNT, CDR2 YENEEA, per germline. The CDR3 sequence: CASSFGTAYEQYF. In DNA, the CDR3 is TGTGCCAGCAGCTTCGGGACAGCCTACGAGCAGTACTTC.

The V call is TRBV5-1, the J call TRBJ2-2; 8 bases match TRBD1. The germline V gene has CDR1 SGHRS and CDR2 YFSETQ. The CDR3 is made up of 15 amino acids. The V and J ends lost 1 base and 3 bases, in that order; junction bases with no gene match: 2. CDR3 in DNA: TGCGCCAGCAGCTTGATGACAGGGGACACCGGGGAGCTGTTTTTT. Its protein product is CASSLMTGDTGELFF.

V usage is TRBV9 and J usage is TRBJ1-4; the match to TRBD1 covers 8 bases. The length of the CDR3 is 15 residues. CDR1 and CDR2 (germline): SGDLS, YYNGEE. V lost 0 bases to trimming and J lost 7 bases; unmatched junction nucleotides: 5. CDR3 loop: CASSVAGGASEKLFF. The CDR3 DNA sequence: TGTGCCAGCAGCGTAGCAGGGGGCGCGAGTGAAAAACTGTTTTTT.

The chain links TRBV6-5 to TRBJ1-2; weak D call: TRBD1 (5 bases). Trimming removed 0 bases at V and 4 bases at J, with 12 bases between. Per germline, CDR1 MNHEY and CDR2 SVGAGI. The CDR3 extends over 15 amino acids. The CDR3: CASSYSGQESYGYTF. The CDR3 bases are TGTGCCAGCAGTTACTCGGGGCAGGAGAGCTATGGCTACACCTTC.